The clone carrying this T cell receptor beta chain was counted many times. Its antigen remains unidentified. TCR beta libraries were built with iRepertoire HTBI primers and Arm-PCR of CDR3 regions. TCRdb redid the calling of the multiplex PCR reads with MiXCR, one entry per CDR3 protein. This table holds a few hundred thousand distinct CDR3 sequences, roughly 25% found once. These data come from a study of regulatory T cells in long-lasting Graves disease. For the study at large: The criterion for persistent Graves' disease was over 5 years of antithyroid drugs with positive TSH receptor antibodies. Notes on the study in general: With a few thousand shared public clonotypes, persistent patients exceeded new patients, who shared approximately 880.

J was trimmed by 5 bases and V by 6 bases; bases with no gene match: 7. CDR3 length: 15 amino acids. The germline gives CDR1 SGHAT, CDR2 FQNNGV. As to time point: persistent/refractory GD, antithyroid drugs over 5 years with positive TRAb. After RNA was extracted from PBMCs, the TCR library was made from it. The sequence came from a woman aged 40 to 50 with Graves disease. The chain joins TRBV11-2 to TRBJ2-7, with 13 bases lining up with TRBD2. The material was peripheral blood mononuclear cells (PBMCs), obtained when the disease was refractory, from a patient treated with antithyroid drugs. CDR3 sequence: CASRQLAGGPHEQYF. As DNA, the CDR3 is TGTGCCAGCAGACAACTAGCGGGAGGGCCCCACGAGCAGTACTTC. Full variable domain (remainder filled in from reference TRBV11-2 and TRBJ2-7): EAGVAQSPRYKIIEKRQSVAFWCNPISGHATLYWYQQILGQGPKLLIQFQNNGVVDDSQLPKDRFSAERLKGVDSTLKIQPAKLEDSAVYLCASRQLAGGPHEQYFGPGTRLTVT.